A selection of T cell receptor beta chains follows, all from one sample in a study of patients and donors after allogeneic stem cell transplantation. TCRdb recomputed calls from the RT-PCR reads with MiXCR, one row per CDR3 protein. The profile covers a few hundred thousand distinct CDR3 sequences, with around two fifths appearing a single time and 11% taken by the ten largest. Sample: blood, either unsorted or a sorted T cell fraction (not recorded which). The receptors were sampled from a human donor who was either an allogeneic HSCT recipient or a stem cell or donor lymphocyte infusion donor (not recorded which). It is not recorded whose cells these are; they may come from a transplant donor. Each CDR3 is given with its conserved first and last residue. D genes are given only for firm matches. For some rows the clone size is stated as once, few or many, or as a class when expanded; others skip it.

TRBJ1-3 TRBV7-2 - - TGTGCCAGCAGCTATTATTGGGAATACTCTGGAAACACCATATATTTT CASSYYWEYSGNTIYF
TRBJ2-5 TRBV19 TRBD2 - TGTGCCAGTAGTAACGGACTAGCGGGGGTGGAGACCCAGTACTTC CASSNGLAGVETQYF
TRBJ1-1 TRBV29-1 TRBD1 few TGCAGCGTTCATTTCGGGGGACAGCCGAACACTGAAGCTTTCTTT CSVHFGGQPNTEAFF
TRBJ1-1 TRBV6-6 TRBD1 few TGTGCCAGCAGTTCGGGACAGCGTCCGTCTGAAGCTTTCTTT CASSSGQRPSEAFF
TRBJ2-7 TRBV20-1 - few TGCAGTGCTAGAGATGGGGGACGGGGCTCCTACGAGCAGTACTTC CSARDGGRGSYEQYF
TRBJ2-2 TRBV12-3/TRBV12-4 - - TGTGCCAGCACCACGAACACCGGGGAGCTGTTTTTT CASTTNTGELFF
TRBJ2-5 TRBV9 TRBD1 - TGTGCCAGCAGCGTAGCCCCCTTGGACAGGGGGCAAGAGACCCAGTACTTC CASSVAPLDRGQETQYF
TRBJ2-7 TRBV27 - - TGTGCCAGCAGTTTCGGACGGTACTACGAGCAGTACTTC CASSFGRYYEQYF
TRBJ1-1 TRBV4-1 - - TGCGCCAGCAAAGTACTGGGGGGAAGGACTGAAGCTTTCTTT CASKVLGGRTEAFF
TRBJ2-7 TRBV20-1 TRBD1 few TGCAGTGCTCACAGGGGATCCTACGAGCAGTACTTC CSAHRGSYEQYF
TRBJ2-7 TRBV2 - - TGTGCCAGCAGACAAACTCCGGAGGCCGAGCAGTACTTC CASRQTPEAEQYF
TRBJ1-5 TRBV15 - few TGTGCCACCAGCAGCGGACATACCAGAGGTCATCAGCCCCAGCATTTT CATSSGHTRGHQPQHF